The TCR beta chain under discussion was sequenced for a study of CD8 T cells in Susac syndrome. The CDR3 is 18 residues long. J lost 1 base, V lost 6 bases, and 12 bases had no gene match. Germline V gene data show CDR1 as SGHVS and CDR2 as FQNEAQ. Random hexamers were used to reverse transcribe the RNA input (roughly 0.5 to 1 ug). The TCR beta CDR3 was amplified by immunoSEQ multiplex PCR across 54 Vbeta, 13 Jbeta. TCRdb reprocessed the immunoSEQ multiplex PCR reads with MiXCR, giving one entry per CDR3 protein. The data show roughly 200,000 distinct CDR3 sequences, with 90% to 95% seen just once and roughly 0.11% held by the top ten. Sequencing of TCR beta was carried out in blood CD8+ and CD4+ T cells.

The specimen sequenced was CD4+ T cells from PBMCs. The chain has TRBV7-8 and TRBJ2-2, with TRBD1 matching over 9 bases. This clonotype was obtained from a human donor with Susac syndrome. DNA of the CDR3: TGTGCCAGCAGGCGAAGGACCCCGGGACAGGGGAACACCGGGGAGCTGTTTTTT. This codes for CASRRRTPGQGNTGELFF.